One and the same sample provided the 18 T cell receptor beta chains below, sequenced in a study of CD8 T cells in ankylosing spondylitis. MiXCR was run by TCRdb on the 5' RACE reads, yielding one entry per CDR3 protein. This sample yields around 150,000 distinct CDR3 sequences, of which about 18% are seen a single time; under 9% belongs to the top ten. Specimen: blood, either unsorted or a sorted T cell fraction (not recorded which). These receptors were taken from a male donor with ankylosing spondylitis or in good health (not recorded which).

In this sample, this clonotype turned up many times. The V gene is TRBV20-1, the J gene TRBJ1-5, with no clear D. The CDR3 extends over 15 amino acids. V was cut by 0 bases and J by 5 bases, with 14 bases left in between. CDR1 is DFQATT and CDR2 is SNEGSKA in the germline V gene (reference sequence). The DNA for the CDR3 is TGCAGTGCTAGAGATGATGGGAGATGGGATCAGCCCCAGCATTTT. It encodes CSARDDGRWDQPQHF.

The J gene is TRBJ2-2, the V gene TRBV11-2; 7 nucleotides agree with TRBD2. CDR3 length: 15 residues. Germline CDR1 is SGHAT and CDR2 is FQNNGV. V lost 7 bases and J lost 6; bases outside the gene matches: 11. CDR3 DNA: TGTGCCAGCACTACCTCGGGGAGGGCATCCGGGGAGCTGTTTTTT. This translates into CASTTSGRASGELFF.

The V and J genes are TRBV6-2 or TRBV6-3 and TRBJ2-2, with 7 bases identical to TRBD1. This CDR3 has 15 residues. Germline values: CDR1 MNHEY, CDR2 SVGEGT. V lost 6 bases to trimming and J lost 1 base; unmatched junction nucleotides: 5. The CDR3 DNA reads as TGTGCCAGCAGCGACAGGGCAATGAACACCGGGGAGCTGTTTTTT. Translated: CASSDRAMNTGELFF.

Note on this clonotype: A read error is possible here, since a much larger clone lies one base away. The chain carries TRBV29-1 and TRBJ2-1, with D unclear. The CDR3 sequence is 11 residues long. V was clipped by 6 bases and J by 9 bases, with 12 bases between them. The germline CDR1 and CDR2 sequences are SQVTM and ANQGSEA. CDR3: CSVTITLEQFF. CDR3 DNA sequence: TGCAGCGTGACCATAACACTTGAGCAGTTCTTC.

The V gene is TRBV29-1, the J gene TRBJ1-2; D call uncertain. Germline CDR1 SQVTM, CDR2 ANQGSEA. Trimming took off 3 bases at V and 6 bases at J, with 17 bases between the two ends. The CDR3 consists of 14 residues. The CDR3 here is CSVDIAGVLDGYTF. The CDR3 DNA sequence: TGCAGCGTTGATATCGCTGGGGTTCTGGATGGCTACACCTTC. Full variable domain (outside the CDR3, taken from reference TRBV29-1 and TRBJ1-2): SAVISQKPSRDICQRGTSLTIQCQVDSQVTMMFWYRQQPGQSLTLIATANQGSEATYESGFVIDKFPISRPNLTFSTLTVSNMSPEDSSIYLCSVDIAGVLDGYTFGSGTRLTVV.

This clonotype was counted ten times or more. This sequence joins TRBV5-1 and TRBJ2-3; weak D call: TRBD2 (6 bases). The ends were cut back, 0 bases at V and 2 bases at J, with 13 bases in the middle. Germline V lookup: CDR1 SGHRS, CDR2 YFSETQ. The CDR3 covers 16 residues. The CDR3 reads CASSLAVAEATDTQYF. The CDR3 DNA reads TGCGCCAGCAGCTTGGCCGTAGCGGAGGCCACAGATACGCAGTATTTT.

This clonotype was counted only a few times. The J gene is TRBJ2-7, the V gene TRBV3-1; no clear D gene. Trimming stripped 0 bases from V and 1 base from J, with 7 bases between. The length of the CDR3 is 14 residues. Germline V gene data show CDR1 as LGHDT and CDR2 as YNNKEL (reference sequence). DNA for the CDR3: TGTGCCAGCAGCCAAGATGGCAGGTCCTACGAGCAGTACTTC. Translated, it gives CASSQDGRSYEQYF.

This clonotype was detected many times. The V and J genes are TRBV24-1 and TRBJ2-1, with 8 bases matching TRBD1. V shed 2 bases and J 1 base; nucleotides not matched to a gene: 9. This CDR3 has 18 amino acids. The germline gives CDR1 KGHDR, CDR2 SFDVKD. The CDR3 region is CATSDSFPDRASYNEQFF. In DNA, the CDR3 is TGTGCCACCAGTGATTCTTTCCCGGACAGGGCTTCCTACAATGAGCAGTTCTTC.

In regard to this clonotype: One end of the junction varies from germline; a read error may be responsible. The J gene is TRBJ2-1, the V gene TRBV20-1, with TRBD2 matching over 12 bases. This CDR3 spans 17 amino acids. Germline V lookup: CDR1 DFQATT, CDR2 SNEGSKA (reference sequence). The DNA for the CDR3 is TGCTGTGCTAGCCATCTAGCGGGAGGGCCCTCGTACAATGAGCAGTTCTTC. This sequence encodes CCASHLAGGPSYNEQFF.

This clonotype has a handful of counts. The chain combines TRBV20-1 with TRBJ1-2; 7 nucleotides line up with TRBD1. Germline V gene sequence: CDR1 DFQATT, CDR2 SNEGSKA (reference sequence). The CDR3 consists of 11 residues. Trimming at V came to 5 bases and at J to 6 bases, leaving 3 bases not matched to a gene. The CDR3 reads CSAFDRDGYTF. CDR3 bases: TGCAGTGCTTTCGACAGGGATGGCTACACCTTC.

This chain uses TRBV6-5 with TRBJ2-5, with a possible D match to TRBD1 (6 bases). Germline CDR1 and CDR2: MNHEY and SVGAGI. Trimming removed 7 bases from V and 7 bases from J, with 13 bases in between. This CDR3 is built from 12 residues. Here the CDR3 reads CASTGVVGTQYF. The DNA of the CDR3 is TGTGCCAGCACAGGGGTCGTCGGGACCCAGTACTTC.

Many counts were recorded for this clonotype. The chain combines TRBV20-1 with TRBJ2-7, with 11 bases that match TRBD2. The CDR3 runs 13 residues. The germline CDR1 and CDR2 sequences are DFQATT and SNEGSKA (reference sequence). The trim removed 4 bases at V and 3 bases at J, leaving 2 bases unmatched. The CDR3 DNA reads TGCAGTGCTAAACTAGCGGGAGTCTACGAGCAGTACTTC. This gives the protein CSAKLAGVYEQYF.

This chain uses TRBV7-6 with TRBJ2-1; no firm D call. V dropped 2 bases and J dropped 0 bases, with 11 bases sitting between them. CDR3 length: 16 amino acids. Germline V gene lookup returns CDR1 SGHVS and CDR2 FNYEAQ. CDR3 in amino acids: CASSLFQPSSYNEQFF. DNA for the CDR3: TGTGCCAGCAGCTTATTCCAGCCGAGCTCCTACAATGAGCAGTTCTTC.

This clonotype was detected only a few times. This rearrangement joins TRBV28 to TRBJ2-7, with D perhaps matching TRBD1 or TRBD2 (5 bases each). V was clipped by 5 bases and J by 2 bases, with 16 bases between them. The CDR3 runs to 15 residues. Looked up from germline, CDR1 is MDHEN and CDR2 is SYDVKM. CDR3 bases: TGTGCCAGCAGTCCCCCCCGGGGCCCAACCTACGAGCAGTACTTC. This encodes CASSPPRGPTYEQYF. The full variable domain, in which reference TRBV28 and TRBJ2-7 provide the parts outside the CDR3, is DVKVTQSSRYLVKRTGEKVFLECVQDMDHENMFWYRQDPGLGLRLIYFSYDVKMKEKGDIPEGYSVSREKKERFSLILESASTNQTSMYLCASSPPRGPTYEQYFGPGTRLTVT.

This clonotype came up a few times. The chain recombines TRBV5-1 with TRBJ2-1; D is ambiguous. V shed 1 base and J shed 4 bases, with 9 bases lying between them. In germline, CDR1 is SGHRS, CDR2 YFSETQ. The CDR3 runs 14 residues. CDR3 in DNA: TGCGCCAGCAGCTTGCCGACTCATTACAATGAGCAGTTCTTC. This translates into CASSLPTHYNEQFF.

This clonotype was counted many times. The chain recombines TRBV12-3 or TRBV12-4 with TRBJ1-1; D uncertain. Trimming removed 0 bases from V and 5 bases from J, with 7 bases in between. The CDR3 contains 13 residues. The CDR3 DNA follows: TGTGCCAGCAGTTTAGCTACCCAGACTGAAGCTTTCTTT. Residues: CASSLATQTEAFF.

The table lists this clonotype with many counts. V and J are TRBV3-1 and TRBJ1-1; D ambiguous. The CDR3 spans 12 residues. The germline V gene encodes CDR1 LGHDT and CDR2 YNNKEL (reference sequence). Trimming removed 5 bases at V and 0 bases at J, with 4 bases between. In DNA form, the CDR3 reads TGTGCCAGCAGCTTGATGAACACTGAAGCTTTCTTT. Protein sequence: CASSLMNTEAFF.

This clonotype was recorded at least ten times. The chain uses TRBV28 and TRBJ2-7, with 9 bases lining up with TRBD1. V dropped 2 bases and J dropped 0; count of bases not matched to a gene: 8. Germline assignment: CDR1 MDHEN and CDR2 SYDVKM. The CDR3 is 17 residues long. CDR3 nucleotide sequence: TGTGCCAGCAGTTTAAAGACAGGGGGTGGGTTCTCCTACGAGCAGTACTTC. Translating it yields CASSLKTGGGFSYEQYF.